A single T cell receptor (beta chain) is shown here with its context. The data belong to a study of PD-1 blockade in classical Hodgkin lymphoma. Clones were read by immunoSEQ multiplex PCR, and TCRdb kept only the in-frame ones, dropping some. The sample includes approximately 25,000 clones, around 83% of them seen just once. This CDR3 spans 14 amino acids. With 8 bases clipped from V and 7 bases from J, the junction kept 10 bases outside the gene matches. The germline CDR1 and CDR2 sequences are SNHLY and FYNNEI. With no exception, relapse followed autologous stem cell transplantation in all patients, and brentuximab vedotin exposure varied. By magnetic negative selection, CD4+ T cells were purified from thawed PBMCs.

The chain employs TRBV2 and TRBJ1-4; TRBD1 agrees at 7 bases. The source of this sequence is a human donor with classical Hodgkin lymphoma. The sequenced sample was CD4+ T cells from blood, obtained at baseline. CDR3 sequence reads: CASGGRGLFEKLFF. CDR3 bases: TGTGCCAGCGGGGGTAGGGGGCTATTTGAAAAACTGTTTTTT.